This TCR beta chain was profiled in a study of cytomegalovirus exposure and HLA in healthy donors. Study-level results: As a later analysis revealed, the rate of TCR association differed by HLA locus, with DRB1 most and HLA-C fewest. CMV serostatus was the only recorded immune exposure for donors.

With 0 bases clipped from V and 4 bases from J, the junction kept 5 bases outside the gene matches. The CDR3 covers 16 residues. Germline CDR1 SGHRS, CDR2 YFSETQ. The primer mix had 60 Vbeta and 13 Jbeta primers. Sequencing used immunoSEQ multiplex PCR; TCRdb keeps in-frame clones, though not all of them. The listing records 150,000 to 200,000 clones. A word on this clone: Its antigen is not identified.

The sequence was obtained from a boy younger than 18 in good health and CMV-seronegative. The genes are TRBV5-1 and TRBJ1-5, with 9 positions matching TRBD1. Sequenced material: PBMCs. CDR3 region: CASSLDGTGLNQPQHF. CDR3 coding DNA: TGCGCCAGCAGCTTGGACGGGACAGGGTTAAATCAGCCCCAGCATTTT.